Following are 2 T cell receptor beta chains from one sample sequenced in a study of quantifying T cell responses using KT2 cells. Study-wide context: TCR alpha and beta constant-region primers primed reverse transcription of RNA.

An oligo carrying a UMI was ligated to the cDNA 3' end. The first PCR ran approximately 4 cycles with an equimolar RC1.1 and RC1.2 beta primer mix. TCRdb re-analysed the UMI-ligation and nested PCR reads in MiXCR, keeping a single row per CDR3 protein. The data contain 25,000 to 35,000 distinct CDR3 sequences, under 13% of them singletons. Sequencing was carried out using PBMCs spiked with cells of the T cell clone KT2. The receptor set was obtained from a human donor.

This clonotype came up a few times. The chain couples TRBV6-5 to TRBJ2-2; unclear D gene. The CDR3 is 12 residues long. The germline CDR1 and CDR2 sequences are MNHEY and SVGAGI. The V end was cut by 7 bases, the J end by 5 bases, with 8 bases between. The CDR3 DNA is TGTGCCAGCACGTCTCAAACCGGGGAGCTGTTTTTT. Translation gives CASTSQTGELFF.

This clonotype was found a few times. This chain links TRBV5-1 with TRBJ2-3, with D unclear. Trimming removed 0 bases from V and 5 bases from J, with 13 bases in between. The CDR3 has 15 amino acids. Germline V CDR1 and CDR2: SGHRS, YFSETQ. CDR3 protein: CASSLAQPMVDTQYF. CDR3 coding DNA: TGCGCCAGCAGCTTGGCTCAGCCCATGGTAGATACGCAGTATTTT.